Following are 8 T cell receptor beta chains from one sample sequenced in a study of CD8+ T cells in alopecia areata. TCR sequencing used cDNA made by reverse transcription of extracted RNA. Data came from immunoSEQ multiplex PCR; TCRdb stores just in-frame clones and leaves some out. The sample lists around 140,000 clones, about 60% occurring once. Sample: CD4+ T cells sorted from blood, taken at week 0. These TCRs come from a human donor with alopecia areata.

The chain carries TRBV6-1 and TRBJ2-5; D perhaps matches TRBD2 (6 bases). The CDR3 loop spans 15 amino acids. Trimming pared 7 bases from V and 0 bases from J, leaving 15 bases between. CDR1 MNHNS and CDR2 SASEGT come from the germline V gene. CDR3 in amino acids: CASTVRGGYQETQYF. The DNA for the CDR3 is TGTGCCAGCACCGTAAGAGGAGGGTACCAAGAGACCCAGTACTTC.

This clone has a single count. The genes are TRBV2 and TRBJ2-1; possible D gene TRBD1, 6 bases. CDR1 and CDR2 (germline): SNHLY, FYNNEI. The CDR3 totals 15 residues. V gave up 7 bases and J gave up 2 bases, with 15 bases separating them. Here the CDR3 DNA reads TGTGCCAGCATGAGTTCCACAGGGACCTACAATGAGCAGTTCTTC. Its protein product is CASMSSTGTYNEQFF.

This clone showed up just a few times. The chain couples TRBV29-1 to TRBJ1-2; D possibly corresponds to TRBD1 (5 bases). Trimming stripped 4 bases from V and 3 bases from J, with 12 bases between. The CDR3 sequence is 13 residues long. The V gene's germline CDR1 is SQVTM and CDR2 ANQGSEA. For the CDR3, the DNA is TGCAGCGTTGCCGGGGCAGGCGACTATGGCTACACCTTC. It encodes CSVAGAGDYGYTF.

The chain is built from TRBV29-1 and TRBJ2-5; D unclear. This CDR3 spans 12 amino acids. Germline V CDR1 and CDR2: SQVTM, ANQGSEA. V lost 6 bases and J lost 7, with 15 bases in between. The CDR3 bases are TGCAGCGTAAGGGTCCAGTGGGGGACCCAGTACTTC. Amino acids: CSVRVQWGTQYF.

In its sample, this clone was seen a few times. J is TRBJ2-3 and V is TRBV10-3; D call uncertain. Germline V gene lookup returns CDR1 ENHRY and CDR2 SYGVKD. The CDR3 is 13 residues long. V was clipped by 0 bases and J by 4 bases, with 5 bases between them. The CDR3 reads CAISESIADTQYF. In nucleotides, the CDR3 is TGTGCCATCAGTGAGTCTATAGCAGATACGCAGTATTTT.

The CDR3 DNA is TGTGCCAGCAGTGCAACGCGTTACCCTCCTGGGGCCCAAGAGACCCAGTACTTC. This codes for CASSATRYPPGAQETQYF. The chain joins TRBV25-1 to TRBJ2-5, with a weak D call TRBD1 (5 bases). Germline values: CDR1 MGHDK, CDR2 SYGVNS. V was shortened by 4 bases and J by 1 base, with 22 bases between the two germline ends. The CDR3 spans 18 residues. Looking up the rest from reference TRBV25-1 and TRBJ2-5 gives the full variable domain: EADIYQTPRYLVIGTGKKITLECSQTMGHDKMYWYQQDPGMELHLIHYSYGVNSTEKGDLSSESTVSRIRTEHFPLTLESARPSHTSQYLCASSATRYPPGAQETQYFGPGTRLLVL.

The genes are TRBV29-1 and TRBJ1-2; a possible D gene is TRBD1 (5 bases). Germline values: CDR1 SQVTM, CDR2 ANQGSEA. CDR3 size: 12 residues. V lost 5 bases, J lost 8 bases, and 15 bases lay in between. The CDR3 nucleotides read TGCAGCGTTTACACTCAGGGAGAGGGCTACACCTTC. Encoded protein: CSVYTQGEGYTF.

Regarding this clone: This same CDR3 is encoded by further DNA sequences in the sample. This chain links TRBV18 with TRBJ2-2; TRBD1 matches at 8 bases. The germline CDR1 and CDR2 sequences are KGHSH and LQKENI. Germline trimming cut 6 bases from V and 4 bases from J; bases unmatched to any gene: 7. This CDR3 is built from 15 residues. Here the CDR3 reads CASSPGTGGTGELFF. Written as DNA, the CDR3 is TGTGCCAGCTCGCCCGGGACAGGAGGCACCGGGGAGCTGTTTTTT.